Below are 29 T cell receptor beta chains sequenced from a single sample in a study of T-cell reconstitution after alpha-beta-depleted transplantation in children (dated by TCRdb to the mid-2010s). Interpreted using the paper, the treatment or condition label stands for: allogeneic hematopoietic cell transplantation with graft depleted of TCRalphabeta T cells and CD19 B cells. To prepare the library, PCR was applied. This sample was sequenced with an Illumina HiSeq 2500. Molecular barcoding was employed in the preparation of TCR libraries, with unique molecular identifiers being used to normalize TCRbeta repertoire quantification. Using fastp trimming at Q25 and MiXCR clonotype assembly, TCRdb reanalyzed the public sequencing data and kept in-frame beta chains. Every distinct CDR3 protein forms one entry, paired with its most common genes and DNA. Counted in this sample were 300,000 to 400,000 distinct CDR3 sequences; about a quarter of them appeared once. In total, the top ten clones hold over 9.5% of the sample.

The sequencing here drew on PBMCs, mostly from graft donor cells, taken 180 days after TCRalphabeta/CD19-depleted stem cell transplant. The receptors derive from a male patient aged 5 to 17 who had a stem cell transplant for acute lymphoblastic leukemia, so the T cells may come from the graft donor.

The chain employs TRBV5-1 and TRBJ2-5, with 7 bases that match TRBD2. This CDR3 contains 16 residues. J was trimmed by 3 bases and V by 2 bases; bases with no gene match: 10. CDR1 is SGHRS and CDR2 is YFSETQ in the germline V gene. For the CDR3, the DNA is TGCGCCAGCAGCTTCAGGCTAACTAGCGCAGAAGAGACCCAGTACTTC. Residues: CASSFRLTSAEETQYF.

The CDR3 bases are TGTGCCAGCAGCTCCGGGACAGGGGTAGGCGAGCAGTACTTC. It codes for CASSSGTGVGEQYF. The rearrangement joins TRBV7-3 to TRBJ2-7; 10 bases are a match to TRBD1. The CDR3 is 14 amino acids. Trimming removed 4 bases from V and 6 bases from J; junction bases left unmatched: 6. Germline assignment: CDR1 SGHTA and CDR2 FQGTGA.

This clonotype was seen repeatedly, ten times or more. The chain has TRBV4-2 and TRBJ2-7, with D perhaps being TRBD1 or TRBD2 (5 bases each). The ends were cut back, 3 bases at V and 3 bases at J, with 15 bases in the middle. Per germline, CDR1 LGHNA and CDR2 YNFKEQ. This CDR3 has 15 amino acids. Here the CDR3 DNA reads TGTGCCAGCAGCCAGGATCCCGGGACCCTCTACGAGCAGTACTTC. Translation gives CASSQDPGTLYEQYF.

The chain employs TRBV9 and TRBJ2-1; TRBD2 aligns across 9 bases. The V and J ends lost 7 bases and 8 bases, in that order; junction bases with no gene match: 13. Germline-derived CDR1 and CDR2 are SGDLS and YYNGEE. The length of the CDR3 is 15 residues. Written as DNA, the CDR3 is TGTGCCAGCGGAAAAGGAGGACTAGCGTTAGATGAGCAGTTCTTC. Translated, it gives CASGKGGLALDEQFF.

Only a few counts were recorded for this clonotype. This sequence joins TRBV5-1 and TRBJ2-7, with 8 positions matching TRBD1. V shed 0 bases and J 11 bases; nucleotides not matched to a gene: 13. Germline V gene lookup returns CDR1 SGHRS and CDR2 YFSETQ. The CDR3 spans 15 residues. The CDR3 DNA reads as TGCGCCAGCAGCTTGGGGCCCCGGGACAGGCGAATAAAGTACTTC. Translating it yields CASSLGPRDRRIKYF.

The J gene is TRBJ2-5, the V gene TRBV9; weak D call: TRBD1 (6 bases). From germline, CDR1 is SGDLS and CDR2 YYNGEE. CDR3 length: 18 residues. V was trimmed by 4 bases and J by 1 base, leaving 23 bases between them. The CDR3 here is CASSPRLFPRGVQETQYF. The CDR3, as DNA: TGTGCCAGCAGCCCTAGGCTTTTCCCCAGGGGAGTCCAAGAGACCCAGTACTTC. The full variable domain, its missing parts supplied by reference TRBV9 and TRBJ2-5, is DSGVTQTPKHLITATGQRVTLRCSPRSGDLSVYWYQQSLDQGLQFLIQYYNGEERAKGNILERFSAQQFPDLHSELNLSSLELGDSALYFCASSPRLFPRGVQETQYFGPGTRLLVL.

The CDR3: CATSGGPEVRDGLQETQYF. The CDR3 DNA is TGTGCCACCAGTGGCGGGCCCGAGGTGAGGGACGGACTACAAGAGACCCAGTACTTC. This chain joins TRBV24-1 and TRBJ2-5, with D perhaps TRBD2 (6 bases). V was trimmed by 5 bases and J by 2 bases, leaving 26 bases between them. Germline V gives CDR1 KGHDR, CDR2 SFDVKD. This CDR3 comprises 19 residues.

This clonotype has just a few counts. J is TRBJ2-1 and V is TRBV10-1; a possible D gene is TRBD2 (5 bases). The V gene lost 3 bases and the J gene lost 2 bases, with 14 bases spanning the gap. This CDR3 region has 16 residues. The V gene's germline CDR1 is WNHNN and CDR2 SYGVQD (reference sequence). CDR3 region: CASSDSGSATYNEQFF. Here the CDR3 DNA reads TGCGCCAGCAGTGATTCAGGTAGCGCTACCTACAATGAGCAGTTCTTC.

Notes on this clonotype: It may be a read error: a sequence one base away is much more abundant. The J gene is TRBJ1-5, the V gene TRBV5-1; D might be TRBD1 (5 bases). CDR1 SGHRS and CDR2 YFSETQ come from the germline V gene. This CDR3 is 14 amino acids long. V was trimmed by 6 bases and J by 4 bases, leaving 14 bases between them. The DNA of the CDR3 is TGCGCCAGCAACATGACCGGGGGGAATCAGCCCCAGCATTTT. It encodes CASNMTGGNQPQHF.

V is TRBV29-1 and J is TRBJ2-7; D is ambiguous. V was trimmed by 4 bases and J by 6 bases, leaving 16 bases between them. The CDR3 runs 13 residues. Per the germline V gene, CDR1 is SQVTM and CDR2 is ANQGSEA. CDR3 amino acids: CSVGGTIMVEQYF. DNA of the CDR3: TGCAGCGTTGGCGGTACGATCATGGTCGAGCAGTACTTC.

The CDR3 is CSVETRKIV. The DNA of the CDR3 is TGCAGCGTTGAGACTAGGAAGATCGTC. The gene calls are TRBV29-1 and TRBJ2-7, with D tentatively TRBD2 (6 bases). CDR1 and CDR2 (germline): SQVTM, ANQGSEA. The CDR3 contains 9 residues.

The chain has TRBV6-9 and TRBJ2-7; D is possibly TRBD1 (6 bases). With 11 bases removed from V and 6 bases from J, the gap between germline ends came to 47 bases. The CDR3 has 22 residues. Germline CDR1 reads MNHGY; CDR2 reads SVAAGI. The CDR3 sequence: CAASYLRDPPGRQAYRTAEQYF. CDR3 in DNA: TGTGCCGCCAGTTATTTAAGGGATCCCCCGGGACGCCAGGCCTACAGGACAGCCGAGCAGTACTTC.

J is TRBJ1-1 and V is TRBV6-5; D call uncertain. This CDR3 is built from 12 residues. Trimming left V 5 bases short and J 3 bases short, with 7 bases between. Germline V gives CDR1 MNHEY, CDR2 SVGAGI. This CDR3 reads CASSPGDTEAFF. The CDR3 bases are TGTGCCAGCAGTCCCGGGGACACTGAAGCTTTCTTT.

The chain carries TRBV5-1 and TRBJ1-5; 7 bases align to TRBD1. Unmatched junction bases numbered 12, after V lost 3 bases and J lost 6 bases. Germline V gives CDR1 SGHRS, CDR2 YFSETQ. There are 16 residues in the CDR3. The CDR3, as DNA: TGCGCCAGCAGCTCGGGGGCAGGGGGGTTCGGTCAGCCCCAGCATTTT. It translates to CASSSGAGGFGQPQHF.

This chain links TRBV20-1 with TRBJ2-7; TRBD2 agrees at 10 bases. The CDR3 length is 16 residues. Germline CDR1 reads DFQATT; CDR2 reads SNEGSKA (reference sequence). Germline trimming cut 0 bases from V and 4 bases from J; bases unmatched to any gene: 9. In DNA, the CDR3 is TGCAGTGCTAGAGAAGGGCTAGCGGGAGACCTATACGAGCAGTACTTC. It translates to CSAREGLAGDLYEQYF.

The table lists this clonotype with many counts. This rearrangement joins TRBV5-1 to TRBJ2-3, with no clear D. Looked up from germline, CDR1 is SGHRS and CDR2 is YFSETQ. The CDR3 totals 15 residues. V shed 2 bases and J shed 0 bases, with 10 bases lying between them. Here the CDR3 DNA reads TGCGCCAGCAGCTTAACCCCTCTTAGCACAGATACGCAGTATTTT. Translated: CASSLTPLSTDTQYF.

V gene TRBV3-1 combines with J gene TRBJ2-3, with 7 positions matching TRBD2. V shed 4 bases and J 6 bases; nucleotides not matched to a gene: 4. CDR1 and CDR2 (germline): LGHDT, YNNKEL (reference sequence). This CDR3 is built from 13 residues. In DNA, the CDR3 is TGTGCCAGCAGCCCATGGCGGGGGGATACGCAGTATTTT. Translation: CASSPWRGDTQYF.

The chain couples TRBV7-2 to TRBJ2-7, with a possible D match to TRBD1 (6 bases). The germline V gene encodes CDR1 SGHTA and CDR2 FQGNSA. V lost 1 base and J 7 bases, leaving 17 bases between the germline ends. This CDR3 is built from 15 residues. The CDR3 DNA sequence: TGTGCCAGCAGCTTAGGGCCGTACAGGGTGGGTGAGCAGTACTTC. Translating it yields CASSLGPYRVGEQYF.

The chain employs TRBV9 and TRBJ2-7; D uncertain. V dropped 3 bases and J dropped 4 bases, with 5 bases sitting between them. This CDR3 region has 11 residues. CDR1 is SGDLS and CDR2 is YYNGEE in the germline V gene. The CDR3 loop is CASSDEYEQYF. The CDR3 nucleotides read TGTGCCAGCAGCGACGAATACGAGCAGTACTTC.

At least ten counts were recorded for this clonotype. The chain employs TRBV11-3 and TRBJ2-1; 9 bases match TRBD2. CDR3 length: 15 amino acids. The ends lost 5 bases at V and 4 bases at J; junction bases unmatched: 6. The germline CDR1 and CDR2 sequences are SGHNT and YENEEA. This CDR3 reads CASSPGREGYNEQFF. CDR3 in DNA: TGTGCCAGCAGCCCTGGGCGGGAGGGTTACAATGAGCAGTTCTTC.

This clonotype came up a few times. The chain employs TRBV5-1 and TRBJ2-3; D unclear. V was cut by 0 bases and J by 2 bases, with 7 bases left in between. CDR3 length: 14 amino acids. Per the germline V gene, CDR1 is SGHRS and CDR2 is YFSETQ. CDR3 nucleotide sequence: TGCGCCAGCAGCTTGGCTACATACACAGATACGCAGTATTTT. Translation gives CASSLATYTDTQYF.

This clonotype was picked up one time. J is TRBJ1-1 and V is TRBV30; no clear D gene. The CDR3 sequence is 11 residues long. V lost 5 bases to trimming and J lost 3 bases, with 7 bases between them. CDR1 and CDR2 (germline): GTSNPN, SVGIG (reference sequence). CDR3 sequence: CAWELYTEAFF. The CDR3 DNA is TGTGCCTGGGAGCTTTACACTGAAGCTTTCTTT.

The chain combines TRBV7-2 with TRBJ2-1; 7 bases agree with TRBD2. This CDR3 comprises 17 residues. Germline assignment: CDR1 SGHTA and CDR2 FQGNSA. V dropped 3 bases and J dropped 5; count of bases not matched to a gene: 13. For the CDR3, the DNA is TGTGCCAGCAGCTTCGCAGTAGGGAGGGGCTTTAACAATGAGCAGTTCTTC. Amino acid sequence: CASSFAVGRGFNNEQFF.

The chain links TRBV19 to TRBJ1-1; the D is unclear. The CDR3 loop spans 13 amino acids. Germline values: CDR1 LNHDA, CDR2 SQIVND (reference sequence). V lost 4 bases and J 0 bases, leaving 6 bases between the germline ends. In DNA form, the CDR3 reads TGTGCCAGTAGTAGAACTCTGAACACTGAAGCTTTCTTT. The encoded protein is CASSRTLNTEAFF.

This clonotype came up a few times. The chain carries TRBV5-1 and TRBJ2-3, with D possibly matching TRBD2 (6 bases). CDR3 size: 13 residues. V lost 6 bases, J lost 2 bases, and 10 bases lay in between. Germline lookup yields CDR1 SGHRS and CDR2 YFSETQ. The CDR3 region has the DNA TGCGCCAGCACCCGGGGGACCACAGATACGCAGTATTTT. Its protein is CASTRGTTDTQYF.

V usage is TRBV2 and J usage is TRBJ2-2; D not resolved. CDR3 length: 15 amino acids. The germline CDR1 and CDR2 sequences are SNHLY and FYNNEI. The ends were cut back, 7 bases at V and 4 bases at J, with 16 bases in the middle. CDR3 in amino acids: CASTYSPPSTGELFF. The DNA for the CDR3 is TGTGCCAGCACGTATAGCCCACCCAGCACCGGGGAGCTGTTTTTT.

This clonotype was observed a few times. The chain is built from TRBV7-6 and TRBJ2-7; TRBD1 aligns across 8 bases. CDR1 and CDR2 (germline): SGHVS, FNYEAQ. This CDR3 region has 19 residues. Germline trimming cut 0 bases from V and 0 bases from J; bases unmatched to any gene: 13. This CDR3 reads CASSLARDRPSILSYEQYF. The DNA for the CDR3 is TGTGCCAGCAGCTTAGCCCGGGACAGGCCATCAATACTCTCCTACGAGCAGTACTTC. The full variable domain, its missing parts supplied by reference TRBV7-6 and TRBJ2-7, is GAGVSQSPRYKVTKRGQDVALRCDPISGHVSLYWYRQALGQGPEFLTYFNYEAQQDKSGLPNDRFSAERPEGSISTLTIQRTEQRDSAMYRCASSLARDRPSILSYEQYFGPGTRLTVT.

This chain links TRBV25-1 with TRBJ1-2, with D possibly being TRBD1 (5 bases). CDR1 MGHDK and CDR2 SYGVNS come from the germline V gene. CDR3 length: 15 residues. Trimming shortened V by 1 base and J by 4 bases, and 13 bases separated the two germline ends. As DNA, the CDR3 is TGTGCCAGCAGTGAATTTGGGGGGGACGGCTATGGCTACACCTTC. It translates to CASSEFGGDGYGYTF.

This clonotype turned up a few times. CDR3 nucleotide sequence: TGTGCCAGCAGCAGGGTTAACGGGGCCAACGTCCTGACTTTC. Its protein product is CASSRVNGANVLTF. The genes are TRBV5-4 and TRBJ2-6, with D uncertain. Germline CDR1 is SGHNT and CDR2 is YYREEE (reference sequence). V was cut by 4 bases and J by 4 bases, with 9 bases left in between. This CDR3 region has 14 residues.